The entry below describes one TCR beta chain. This CDR3 contains 14 residues. Germline V gene sequence: CDR1 MNHEY, CDR2 SMNVEV (reference sequence). The libraries of TRB cDNA were prepared using 5' RACE with UMI labels. TCRdb reanalyzed the 5' RACE reads, giving one entry per CDR3 protein sequence and no DNA. Reported are about 130,000 distinct CDR3 sequences; the ten largest clones contain less than 0.55%. The data belong to a study of CXCR3-negative and CXCR3-positive naive CD8 T cells. The sample taken for sequencing was naive CXCR3- CD8+ T cells from blood. Subset reported: CD45RO-CCR7+CD27+CD95- naive CD8+ T cells lacking CXCR3 (TNR3-). The chain recombines TRBV27 with TRBJ2-1. The sequence was collected from a human donor in good health. Some clones in this sample may be carry-over from other donors' samples. CDR3 amino acids: CASSLGSADNEQFF.